The 27 T cell receptor beta chains presented below share a single source sample, sequenced in a study of regulatory T cells in long-lasting Graves disease (dated by TCRdb to the early 2020s). The library relied on multiplex PCR. The reads were generated on an Illumina HiSeq 4000. CDR3 regions were amplified by Arm-PCR with iRepertoire HTBI primers to construct TCR beta libraries. TCRdb redid the processing of the public reads, applying fastp at Q25 and MiXCR, and retained in-frame beta chains. CDR3 protein sequences are deduplicated, and each keeps its most common genes and DNA. The table for this sample lists hundreds of thousands of distinct CDR3 sequences; about 20% of them were counted only once. 29% of the sample comes from the top ten. This specimen's time point label, interpreted: persistent/refractory GD, antithyroid drugs over 5 years with positive TRAb. For both TCR sequencing and RNA sequencing, RNA was extracted from PBMCs using TRIzol.

The input for sequencing was peripheral blood mononuclear cells (PBMCs), taken when the disease was refractory, from a patient treated with antithyroid drugs. The receptors shown here come from a female donor with Graves disease.

This clonotype was counted only a few times. The V call is TRBV29-1, the J call TRBJ1-1; D is possibly TRBD1 (6 bases). This CDR3 is 12 amino acids long. Trimming took off 5 bases at V and 1 base at J, with 8 bases between the two ends. Germline CDR1 SQVTM, CDR2 ANQGSEA. CDR3 nucleotide sequence: TGCAGCGTTAAGACAGGGAACACTGAAGCTTTCTTT. Translating it yields CSVKTGNTEAFF. Full variable domain (missing parts from reference TRBV29-1 and TRBJ1-1): SAVISQKPSRDICQRGTSLTIQCQVDSQVTMMFWYRQQPGQSLTLIATANQGSEATYESGFVIDKFPISRPNLTFSTLTVSNMSPEDSSIYLCSVKTGNTEAFFGQGTRLTVV.

This clonotype was detected many times. The rearrangement links TRBV11-3 to TRBJ2-2; perhaps TRBD2 as D (5 bases). The germline V and J ends were trimmed by 1 base and 6 bases, with 9 bases remaining between them. Germline CDR1 SGHNT, CDR2 YENEEA. CDR3 length equals 14 residues. The CDR3 region is CASSLVAGSGELFF. The CDR3 region has the DNA TGTGCCAGCAGCTTAGTTGCGGGTTCCGGGGAGCTGTTTTTT.

For this clonotype: A much larger clone sits a single nucleotide away, making a read error possible. A read error is likely, as this CDR3 ends without the conserved phenylalanine or tryptophan. The gene calls are TRBV29-1 and TRBJ2-7; D is unclear. Germline V gene sequence: CDR1 SQVTM, CDR2 ANQGSEA. Between the trimmed V and J ends, which lost 2 bases and 0 bases, there was a span of 14 bases. The CDR3 extends over 15 amino acids. Written as DNA, the CDR3 is TGCAGCGTTGAACTCCCTAAGACTTCCTCCTACGAGCAGTACCTC. Encoded protein: CSVELPKTSSYEQYL.

Worth noting for this clonotype: One junction end disagrees with the germline gene, perhaps due to a read error. This chain joins TRBV5-1 and TRBJ2-7; 7 nucleotides line up with TRBD2. Germline assignment: CDR1 SGHRS and CDR2 YFSETQ. This CDR3 has 16 amino acids. The CDR3 region is CASSPLRRESSYEQHF. CDR3 coding DNA: TGCGCCAGCAGCCCCCTTAGGCGGGAGAGCTCCTACGAGCAGCACTTC.

The chain carries TRBV27 and TRBJ2-7; D remains ambiguous. With 5 bases removed from V and 0 bases from J, the gap between germline ends came to 17 bases. The CDR3 consists of 16 residues. CDR1 MNHEY and CDR2 SMNVEV come from the germline V gene (reference sequence). The CDR3 DNA sequence: TGTGCCAGCAGTCTTCACTCCCACCGACCCTCCTACGAGCAGTACTTC. Encoded protein: CASSLHSHRPSYEQYF.

There are a few counts of this clonotype. The rearrangement links TRBV24-1 to TRBJ2-3; D gene ambiguous. The length of the CDR3 is 12 residues. Trimming cost V 3 bases and J 5 bases, with 5 bases left between them. Germline lookup yields CDR1 KGHDR and CDR2 SFDVKD. The CDR3 region has the DNA TGTGCCACCAGTGATCGGATAGATACGCAGTATTTT. Protein sequence: CATSDRIDTQYF.

This clonotype was seen only a few times. The chain has TRBV5-1 and TRBJ1-1; D possibly corresponds to TRBD1 (6 bases). This CDR3 comprises 14 residues. V shed 4 bases and J shed 1 base, with 11 bases lying between them. Looked up from germline, CDR1 is SGHRS and CDR2 is YFSETQ. CDR3 in DNA: TGCGCCAGCAGCACTGGACAGAAGAACACTGAAGCTTTCTTT. Its protein product is CASSTGQKNTEAFF.

This clonotype occurred many times. The chain recombines TRBV12-3 or TRBV12-4 with TRBJ2-2; D gene ambiguous. The germline V and J ends were trimmed by 3 bases and 0 bases, with 5 bases remaining between them. This CDR3 region has 14 residues. The CDR3 DNA follows: TGTGCCAGCAGTTTTAACCCGAACACCGGGGAGCTGTTTTTT. The encoded protein is CASSFNPNTGELFF.

The rearrangement uses TRBV5-1 and TRBJ1-1; D gene unclear. V was shortened by 4 bases and J by 2 bases, with 12 bases between the two germline ends. The CDR3 runs 14 residues. Germline CDR1 and CDR2: SGHRS and YFSETQ. CDR3 sequence (DNA): TGCGCCAGCAGCCTCCTGGACGGTAACACTGAAGCTTTCTTT. This translates into CASSLLDGNTEAFF. The complete variable domain, with remaining parts taken from reference TRBV5-1 and TRBJ1-1, reads KAGVTQTPRYLIKTRGQQVTLSCSPISGHRSVSWYQQTPGQGLQFLFEYFSETQRNKGNFPGRFSGRQFSNSRSEMNVSTLELGDSALYLCASSLLDGNTEAFFGQGTRLTVV.

The sample holds a few counts of this clonotype. The genes are TRBV18 and TRBJ2-7; 8 nucleotides line up with TRBD1. Losses at the gene ends were 6 bases for V and 3 bases for J; bases not matched to a gene: 16. The germline gives CDR1 KGHSH, CDR2 LQKENI. The CDR3 contains 17 residues. The CDR3 reads CASSPTFRQGPGYEQYF. In DNA, the CDR3 is TGTGCCAGCTCCCCTACGTTTAGACAGGGGCCAGGCTACGAGCAGTACTTC.

This clonotype was recorded many times. The chain joins TRBV5-4 to TRBJ2-5, with TRBD1 as a possible D gene (5 bases). Per the germline V gene, CDR1 is SGHNT and CDR2 is YYREEE (reference sequence). CDR3 length: 14 amino acids. V was trimmed by 1 base and J by 3 bases, leaving 10 bases between them. DNA for the CDR3: TGTGCCAGCAGCTTGATCGGCAGGGAAGAGACCCAGTACTTC. Its protein product is CASSLIGREETQYF.

There are many counts of this clonotype. The chain joins TRBV11-2 to TRBJ2-7; D may be TRBD1 or TRBD2 (6 bases each). Germline CDR1 SGHAT, CDR2 FQNNGV. The CDR3 loop spans 14 amino acids. V was trimmed by 6 bases and J by 0 bases, leaving 12 bases between them. The CDR3 DNA is TGTGCCAGCAGACAGGGAGGTCGCTCCTACGAGCAGTACTTC. It specifies CASRQGGRSYEQYF. Filled out from reference TRBV11-2 and TRBJ2-7, the complete variable domain reads EAGVAQSPRYKIIEKRQSVAFWCNPISGHATLYWYQQILGQGPKLLIQFQNNGVVDDSQLPKDRFSAERLKGVDSTLKIQPAKLEDSAVYLCASRQGGRSYEQYFGPGTRLTVT.

The sample holds many counts of this clonotype. The gene calls are TRBV7-2 and TRBJ1-1; TRBD1 might be the D (6 bases). Germline CDR1 reads SGHTA; CDR2 reads FQGNSA. The V and J ends lost 2 bases and 3 bases respectively, with 13 bases between them. CDR3 length equals 15 residues. The DNA for the CDR3 is TGTGCCAGCAGCTTATCGGCAGGGGTGGACACTGAAGCTTTCTTT. Its protein is CASSLSAGVDTEAFF.

This clonotype has ten or more counts. This chain uses TRBV12-3 or TRBV12-4 with TRBJ1-2; 8 bases fit TRBD1. Losses at the gene ends were 5 bases for V and 0 bases for J; bases not matched to a gene: 14. The CDR3 loop spans 18 amino acids. As DNA, the CDR3 is TGTGCCAGCAGTCCTTTGAACCCCAGGGGGCAGGCTAACTATGGCTACACCTTC. It is translated as CASSPLNPRGQANYGYTF.

There are many counts of this clonotype. J is TRBJ2-5 and V is TRBV6-2 or TRBV6-3; 14 bases fit TRBD2. Germline V gene lookup returns CDR1 MNHEY and CDR2 SVGEGT. Trimming at V came to 6 bases and at J to 5 bases, leaving 8 bases not matched to a gene. The CDR3 has 16 amino acids. CDR3 loop: CASSSGLAGGGETQYF. The CDR3 DNA reads as TGTGCCAGCAGCTCCGGACTAGCGGGAGGCGGGGAGACCCAGTACTTC.

This clonotype was observed at least ten times. The chain couples TRBV29-1 to TRBJ2-2; D may correspond to TRBD1 or TRBD2 (7 bases each). Deletions cut 7 bases from V and 5 bases from J, with 11 bases between. The CDR3 has 12 amino acids. The germline V gene encodes CDR1 SQVTM and CDR2 ANQGSEA. The CDR3: CSAGGGTGELFF. For the CDR3, the DNA is TGCAGCGCAGGGGGAGGGACCGGGGAGCTGTTTTTT.

This clonotype has at least ten counts. The rearrangement joins TRBV7-9 to TRBJ2-7; D is perhaps TRBD1 (6 bases). CDR1 SEHNR and CDR2 FQNEAQ come from the germline V gene (reference sequence). CDR3 length equals 18 residues. Trimming removed 0 bases from V and 0 bases from J, with 18 bases in between. The CDR3 nucleotides read TGTGCCAGCAGCTTAGCGGGTCTAGGGCAGGGGACCTCCTACGAGCAGTACTTC. It codes for CASSLAGLGQGTSYEQYF.

A remark on this clonotype: A much larger clonotype is one base distant, so this may be a read error. This sequence joins TRBV7-9 and TRBJ2-7, with D perhaps TRBD1 or TRBD2 (5 bases each). The germline V and J ends were trimmed by 8 bases and 5 bases, with 22 bases remaining between them. Germline V CDR1 and CDR2: SEHNR, FQNEAQ (reference sequence). This CDR3 region has 15 residues. CDR3 in amino acids: CASAYLGTTRNEQYF. Written as DNA, the CDR3 is TGTGCCAGCGCCTACCTAGGGACCACCAGGAACGAGCAGTACTTC. The whole variable domain, filled in from reference TRBV7-9 and TRBJ2-7, reads DTGVSQNPRHKITKRGQNVTFRCDPISEHNRLYWYRQTLGQGPEFLTYFQNEAQLEKSRLLSDRFSAERPKGSFSTLEIQRTEQGDSAMYLCASAYLGTTRNEQYFGPGTRLTVT.

The table lists this clonotype with many counts. The CDR3: CAWSEAFNYGYTF. DNA of the CDR3: TGTGCCTGGAGTGAGGCATTCAACTATGGCTACACCTTC. The chain combines TRBV30 with TRBJ1-2; D is ambiguous. This CDR3 is built from 13 residues. CDR1 is GTSNPN and CDR2 is SVGIG in the germline V gene (reference sequence). Trimming pared 1 base from V and 2 bases from J, leaving 8 bases between.

The J gene is TRBJ2-5, the V gene TRBV5-1, with D tentatively TRBD1 or TRBD2 (5 bases each). Looked up from germline, CDR1 is SGHRS and CDR2 is YFSETQ. Trimming pared 5 bases from V and 5 bases from J, leaving 19 bases between. The CDR3 loop spans 15 amino acids. The CDR3 here is CASSEGRVHRETQYF. CDR3 in DNA: TGCGCCAGCAGTGAGGGCAGGGTCCACCGTGAGACCCAGTACTTC.

With respect to this clonotype: Given a much more abundant clone one base away, this may be a read error. This chain links TRBV11-2 with TRBJ2-7; 10 bases fit TRBD1. The CDR3 has 16 amino acids. V gave up 5 bases and J gave up 2 bases; unmatched junction bases: 9. CDR1 SGHAT and CDR2 FQNNGV come from the germline V gene. CDR3 loop: CASSLLWDRGAYEQYF. CDR3 sequence (DNA): TGTGCCAGCAGCCTCCTCTGGGACAGGGGCGCCTACGAGCAGTACTTC.

This clonotype was counted at least ten times. V and J are TRBV2 and TRBJ2-4; 13 nucleotides align to TRBD2. From germline, CDR1 is SNHLY and CDR2 FYNNEI. The junction had 3 bases not matched to a gene; V was cut back by 4 bases and J by 9 bases. This CDR3 contains 14 residues. The CDR3 bases are TGTGCCAGCAGTGCGGGACTAGCGGGATCCATTCAGTACTTC. Amino acids: CASSAGLAGSIQYF.

In this sample, this clonotype turned up many times. This sequence joins TRBV6-2 or TRBV6-3 and TRBJ1-2; no reliable D call. The V gene lost 4 bases and the J gene lost 3 bases, with 15 bases spanning the gap. This CDR3 comprises 15 residues. Germline V gene sequence: CDR1 MNHEY, CDR2 SVGEGT. The chain's CDR3 is CASSSILDTDYGYTF. The CDR3 DNA follows: TGTGCCAGCAGTTCCATTTTAGACACGGACTATGGCTACACCTTC.

V is TRBV5-4 and J is TRBJ2-1; TRBD1 or TRBD2 may be the D gene (7 bases each). The CDR3 has 16 residues. The germline V and J ends were trimmed by 0 bases and 6 bases, with 16 bases remaining between them. CDR1 is SGHNT and CDR2 is YYREEE in the germline V gene (reference sequence). The chain's CDR3 is CASSLEGQRGPNEQFF. The DNA of the CDR3 is TGTGCCAGCAGCTTGGAGGGACAGCGGGGTCCCAATGAGCAGTTCTTC.

The chain recombines TRBV11-2 with TRBJ2-3, with D hard to call. The CDR3 is 16 amino acids. Germline values: CDR1 SGHAT, CDR2 FQNNGV. Between the trimmed V and J ends, which lost 5 bases and 2 bases, there was a span of 17 bases. CDR3 DNA sequence: TGTGCCAGCAGCAAAAGCCCCAGGCTTTCCACAGATACGCAGTATTTT. Protein product: CASSKSPRLSTDTQYF.

This clonotype was seen many times. This chain links TRBV12-3 or TRBV12-4 with TRBJ2-4; no clear D gene. The CDR3 consists of 13 residues. V lost 6 bases to trimming and J lost 0 bases, with 6 bases between them. The CDR3 region has the DNA TGTGCCAGCAGCACAGTAGCCAAAAACATTCAGTACTTC. Protein product: CASSTVAKNIQYF.

The J gene is TRBJ2-6, the V gene TRBV28, with 8 bases fitting TRBD2. CDR1 and CDR2 from the germline V gene are MDHEN and SYDVKM. The CDR3 is 13 amino acids. Losses at the gene ends were 9 bases for V and 8 bases for J; bases not matched to a gene: 6. The CDR3 nucleotides are TGTGCCAGTCGATCGGGAGGGTCCAACGTCCTGACTTTC. Translating it yields CASRSGGSNVLTF.